This TCR beta chain comes out of a study of graft-versus-host responses after intestinal transplantation. CDR1 and CDR2 (germline): LNHDA, SQIVND (reference sequence). The V segment lost 4 bases and the J segment 4 bases; nucleotides outside the gene matches: 7. The CDR3 has 14 residues. Comment on this clone: As yet, its antigen is unknown.

The assay was immunoSEQ multiplex PCR, and TCRdb's table has in-frame clones only and misses some. The sample includes fewer than 95,000 clones, 94% of them seen just once. This TCR was sampled from a human donor who was the organ donor for an intestinal transplant. The genes are TRBV19 and TRBJ2-7; 7 positions agree with TRBD2. The input for sequencing was unstimulated CD4+ T cells sorted from spleen or lymph node cells, taken before transplant. Here the CDR3 reads CASSNGWGGYEQYF. Written as DNA, the CDR3 is TGTGCCAGTAGTAATGGCTGGGGAGGGTACGAGCAGTACTTC.